One and the same sample provided the 26 T cell receptor beta chains below, sequenced in a study of CD8 T cells in Susac syndrome. Reverse transcription used roughly 0.5 to 1 ug RNA and random hexamers. TCRdb re-derived calls from the immunoSEQ multiplex PCR reads in MiXCR, one entry per CDR3 protein. The data show approximately 170,000 distinct CDR3 sequences, 92% seen once. The sample comprised CD4+ T cells from PBMCs. All receptors come from a human donor in good health.

The CDR3 spells CASATGTGTGELFF. CDR3 coding DNA: TGTGCCAGCGCGACCGGGACAGGGACCGGGGAGCTGTTTTTT. The V gene is TRBV6-2 or TRBV6-3, the J gene TRBJ2-2, with 9 bases identical to TRBD1. V gave up 8 bases and J gave up 5 bases; unmatched junction bases: 6. This CDR3 spans 14 amino acids. CDR1 and CDR2 from the germline V gene are MNHEY and SVGEGT.

The gene calls are TRBV7-9 and TRBJ2-7; D unresolved. This CDR3 comprises 14 residues. V gave up 5 bases and J gave up 1 base, with 12 bases separating them. Looked up from germline, CDR1 is SEHNR and CDR2 is FQNEAQ (reference sequence). The CDR3 coding sequence is TGTGCCAGCAGCCGCCTGGAGTTATCCTACGAGCAGTACTTC. Protein sequence: CASSRLELSYEQYF.

The V call is TRBV9, the J call TRBJ1-2, with D unclear. The CDR3 consists of 15 residues. CDR1 is SGDLS and CDR2 is YYNGEE in the germline V gene. Trimming stripped 3 bases from V and 2 bases from J, with 14 bases between. The CDR3 is CASSAQEGRNYGYTF. CDR3 in DNA: TGTGCCAGCAGCGCCCAGGAGGGCAGAAACTATGGCTACACCTTC. Filled out from reference TRBV9 and TRBJ1-2, the complete variable domain reads DSGVTQTPKHLITATGQRVTLRCSPRSGDLSVYWYQQSLDQGLQFLIQYYNGEERAKGNILERFSAQQFPDLHSELNLSSLELGDSALYFCASSAQEGRNYGYTFGSGTRLTVV.

The chain couples TRBV18 to TRBJ2-3; 7 bases map to TRBD1. The V gene's germline CDR1 is KGHSH and CDR2 LQKENI. This CDR3 spans 17 amino acids. Losses at the gene ends were 2 bases for V and 0 bases for J; bases not matched to a gene: 8. CDR3 region: CASSPRERGPSTDTQYF. The CDR3 region has the DNA TGTGCCAGCTCACCAAGGGAGAGGGGGCCTAGCACAGATACGCAGTATTTT.

The rearrangement joins TRBV6-1 to TRBJ2-7, with 11 bases fitting TRBD1. The CDR3 spans 16 residues. The V and J ends lost 7 bases and 2 bases, in that order; junction bases with no gene match: 10. Germline V gene lookup returns CDR1 MNHNS and CDR2 SASEGT. The CDR3 DNA sequence: TGTGCCAGCAAAGCCTCTCCGGGACAGGGGGCCTACGAGCAGTACTTC. Translating gives CASKASPGQGAYEQYF.

This clonotype showed up just once. The genes are TRBV24-1 and TRBJ2-1; D is perhaps TRBD2 (7 bases). CDR3 length equals 13 residues. V was clipped by 6 bases and J by 7 bases, with 12 bases between them. Looked up from germline, CDR1 is KGHDR and CDR2 is SFDVKD. CDR3 region: CATSRGAENEQFF. CDR3 in DNA: TGTGCCACCAGTCGGGGGGCTGAGAATGAGCAGTTCTTC.

The V and J genes are TRBV6-5 and TRBJ2-6, with D possibly matching TRBD2 (5 bases). Trimming cost V 0 bases and J 0 bases, with 12 bases left between them. The germline V gene has CDR1 MNHEY and CDR2 SVGAGI. CDR3 length: 18 residues. The CDR3 spells CASSYSSGSHSGANVLTF. The CDR3 region has the DNA TGTGCCAGCAGTTACTCGTCGGGGAGCCACTCTGGGGCCAACGTCCTGACTTTC.

CDR3 nucleotide sequence: TGTGCCAGCAGCCTAAATGGACAGGGGGCGAATTCACCCCTCCACTTT. This translates into CASSLNGQGANSPLHF. The chain carries TRBV7-2 and TRBJ1-6; 11 nucleotides match TRBD1. There are 16 residues in the CDR3. Per the germline V gene, CDR1 is SGHTA and CDR2 is FQGNSA. Trimming took 5 bases from V and 7 from J; bases not matched to a gene: 7.

The chain uses TRBV2 and TRBJ2-7; 15 bases are shared with TRBD2. V trimming: 4 bases; J trimming: 1 base; junction bases outside the gene matches: 8. The CDR3 totals 18 residues. The V gene's germline CDR1 is SNHLY and CDR2 FYNNEI. This chain's CDR3 is CASSGGLAGGPGSYEQYF. CDR3 in DNA: TGTGCCAGCAGTGGAGGACTAGCGGGAGGGCCAGGGTCCTACGAGCAGTACTTC. Drawing the rest from reference TRBV2 and TRBJ2-7, the complete variable domain is EPEVTQTPSHQVTQMGQEVILRCVPISNHLYFYWYRQILGQKVEFLVSFYNNEISEKSEIFDDQFSVERPDGSNFTLKIRSTKLEDSAMYFCASSGGLAGGPGSYEQYFGPGTRLTVT.

The chain combines TRBV3-1 with TRBJ2-3; D unclear. The V end was cut by 1 base, the J end by 0 bases, with 11 bases between. The CDR3 consists of 16 residues. Germline V gene data show CDR1 as LGHDT and CDR2 as YNNKEL (reference sequence). The CDR3 loop reads CASSQVSFASTDTQYF. CDR3 in DNA: TGTGCCAGCAGCCAAGTTAGCTTCGCTAGCACAGATACGCAGTATTTT.

The CDR3 DNA reads as TGTGCCACCCGGACAGGTGCATGGGAGCAGTACTTC. It translates to CATRTGAWEQYF. The rearrangement joins TRBV27 to TRBJ2-7; 7 nucleotides match TRBD1. The CDR3 runs 12 residues. Losses at the gene ends were 10 bases for V and 7 bases for J; bases not matched to a gene: 10. In germline, CDR1 is MNHEY, CDR2 SMNVEV (reference sequence).

The rearrangement uses TRBV11-2 and TRBJ1-2, with D maybe TRBD1 (5 bases). This CDR3 comprises 14 residues. V was pared by 5 bases and J by 3 bases, with 13 bases between. Germline V lookup: CDR1 SGHAT, CDR2 FQNNGV. The CDR3 nucleotides read TGTGCCAGCAGCCGGACGGGGGGAGACTATGGCTACACCTTC. Its translation: CASSRTGGDYGYTF.

This clonotype was found once. V is TRBV14 and J is TRBJ2-1, with 12 positions matching TRBD2. CDR1 is SGHDN and CDR2 is FVKESK in the germline V gene. After removal of 5 bases from V and 4 bases from J, the junction contained 12 bases not matched to a gene. The CDR3 spans 18 residues. The CDR3 loop is CASSTLAGGVLSYNEQFF. The CDR3 coding sequence is TGTGCCAGCAGCACACTAGCGGGGGGAGTTTTATCGTACAATGAGCAGTTCTTC. Looking up the rest from reference TRBV14 and TRBJ2-1 gives the full variable domain: EAGVTQFPSHSVIEKGQTVTLRCDPISGHDNLYWYRRVMGKEIKFLLHFVKESKQDESGMPNNRFLAERTGGTYSTLKVQPAELEDSGVYFCASSTLAGGVLSYNEQFFGPGTRLTVL.

The chain couples TRBV6-2 or TRBV6-3 to TRBJ2-7; 9 bases are shared with TRBD1. The germline V gene has CDR1 MNHEY and CDR2 SVGEGT. With V trimmed by 7 bases and J by 5 bases, 9 bases remained unmatched. The CDR3 loop spans 14 amino acids. In nucleotides, the CDR3 is TGTGCCAGCAACACTGGACAGGGGAGGGACGAGCAGTACTTC. Residues: CASNTGQGRDEQYF.

This clonotype was found once. The chain joins TRBV20-1 to TRBJ1-2; 8 nucleotides align to TRBD1. Looked up from germline, CDR1 is DFQATT and CDR2 is SNEGSKA (reference sequence). This CDR3 has 14 amino acids. Unmatched junction bases numbered 6, after V lost 1 base and J lost 5 bases. The CDR3 spells CSARGNTGGYGYTF. In nucleotides, the CDR3 is TGCAGTGCTAGAGGAAACACAGGGGGTTATGGCTACACCTTC.

This chain connects TRBV6-2 or TRBV6-3 to TRBJ2-7, with 7 bases matching TRBD2. Germline lookup yields CDR1 MNHEY and CDR2 SVGEGT. The CDR3 totals 14 residues. V dropped 7 bases and J dropped 2; count of bases not matched to a gene: 8. The CDR3 coding sequence is TGTGCCAGCAACCGCCGGGGGGAAACCTACGAGCAGTACTTC. It yields the protein CASNRRGETYEQYF.

In this sample, this clonotype turned up a few times. The chain recombines TRBV5-6 with TRBJ1-1, with D tentatively TRBD1 (5 bases). CDR1 and CDR2 from the germline V gene are SGHDT and YYEEEE. V shed 3 bases and J shed 1 base, with 7 bases lying between them. This CDR3 is built from 13 residues. CDR3 residues: CASSWGGNTEAFF. CDR3 DNA sequence: TGTGCCAGCAGCTGGGGGGGGAACACTGAAGCTTTCTTT.

The chain's CDR3 is CASSPPGLSYNEQFF. In DNA, the CDR3 is TGTGCCAGCAGCCCGCCGGGCCTCTCCTACAATGAGCAGTTCTTC. The J gene is TRBJ2-1, the V gene TRBV7-3; D gene ambiguous. CDR3 size: 15 residues. Between the trimmed V and J ends, which lost 5 bases and 0 bases, there was a span of 11 bases. Germline V lookup: CDR1 SGHTA, CDR2 FQGTGA.

In this sample, this clonotype turned up once. J is TRBJ2-3 and V is TRBV12-3 or TRBV12-4; D may be TRBD1 or TRBD2 (5 bases each). Trimming removed 6 bases from V and 7 bases from J, with 14 bases in between. The CDR3 runs to 13 residues. CDR3 residues: CASSPGTGHTQYF. CDR3 nucleotide sequence: TGTGCCAGCAGCCCCGGGACGGGACATACGCAGTATTTT.

The J gene is TRBJ2-2, the V gene TRBV12-3 or TRBV12-4; D possibly corresponds to TRBD1 (5 bases). This CDR3 is 12 amino acids long. V gave up 5 bases and J gave up 7 bases, with 8 bases separating them. CDR3 region: CASSTDSGELFF. The CDR3 coding sequence is TGTGCCAGCAGTACTGACAGCGGGGAGCTGTTTTTT.

The chain is built from TRBV5-6 and TRBJ2-7, with 7 positions matching TRBD1. Per germline, CDR1 SGHDT and CDR2 YYEEEE. This CDR3 has 13 residues. With V trimmed by 3 bases and J by 9 bases, 9 bases remained unmatched. The chain's CDR3 is CASSSVTGTAQYF. CDR3 sequence (DNA): TGTGCCAGCAGCTCGGTTACCGGGACAGCGCAGTACTTC.

The J gene is TRBJ2-7, the V gene TRBV25-1; D uncertain. CDR1 is MGHDK, CDR2 SYGVNS, per germline. The CDR3 is 11 residues long. Between the trimmed V and J ends, which lost 8 bases and 3 bases, there was a span of 8 bases. CDR3 in amino acids: CASGWVYEQYF. In DNA, the CDR3 is TGTGCCAGCGGCTGGGTCTACGAGCAGTACTTC.

This chain links TRBV20-1 with TRBJ2-2; 7 nucleotides line up with TRBD1. Trimming removed 5 bases from V and 3 bases from J; junction bases left unmatched: 6. The CDR3 spans 14 residues. CDR1 and CDR2 (germline): DFQATT, SNEGSKA (reference sequence). The chain's CDR3 is CSALSGTDTGELFF. Written as DNA, the CDR3 is TGCAGTGCTTTGAGTGGGACAGACACCGGGGAGCTGTTTTTT.

The chain uses TRBV15 and TRBJ2-2; D not certain. The CDR3 runs 13 residues. V was trimmed by 1 base and J by 5 bases, leaving 5 bases between them. The germline V gene has CDR1 LNHNV and CDR2 YYDKDF (reference sequence). This chain's CDR3 is CATSRVETGELFF. The CDR3 region has the DNA TGTGCCACCAGCAGAGTAGAGACCGGGGAGCTGTTTTTT.

For the CDR3, the DNA is TGCGCCAGCAGTCAATCCCAGGGGCATTCACCCCTCCACTTT. This encodes CASSQSQGHSPLHF. The chain is built from TRBV23-1 and TRBJ1-6; TRBD1 is a possible D gene (6 bases). TRBV23-1 carries the ORF label, with uncertain function. This CDR3 contains 14 residues. Trimming left V 0 bases short and J 8 bases short, with 8 bases between.

A single count supports this clonotype. This rearrangement joins TRBV7-9 to TRBJ1-2; D possibly corresponds to TRBD1 (5 bases). The CDR3 is 14 amino acids. V shed 4 bases and J shed 2 bases, with 11 bases lying between them. Germline loops: CDR1 SEHNR, CDR2 FQNEAQ (reference sequence). The CDR3 DNA is TGTGCCAGCAGCTCCCCACAGGAGAACTATGGCTACACCTTC. This codes for CASSSPQENYGYTF.